Shown below are 17 T cell receptor beta chains from a single sample sequenced in a study of early T cells in non-severe SARS-CoV-2 infection. TCRdb re-analysed the 5' RACE reads in MiXCR, keeping a single row per CDR3 protein. The sample includes fewer than 60,000 distinct CDR3 sequences, 7.5% to 10% of them seen just once. The specimen was whole blood. All receptors come from an adult who was a healthcare worker with PCR-confirmed SARS-CoV-2 infection or an uninfected control (not recorded which).

This clonotype was recorded at least ten times. The rearrangement links TRBV7-2 to TRBJ2-5; TRBD1 matches 8 bases. Looked up from germline, CDR1 is SGHTA and CDR2 is FQGNSA. The J segment lost 5 bases and the V segment lost 5 bases, leaving 7 bases of the junction unmatched. This CDR3 spans 14 amino acids. The CDR3 sequence: CASSRQGARETQYF. The CDR3 DNA reads TGTGCCAGCAGCCGTCAGGGGGCGCGGGAGACCCAGTACTTC.

This clonotype appeared many times. The rearrangement joins TRBV20-1 to TRBJ1-2; 8 nucleotides align to TRBD1. V lost 5 bases and J lost 3; bases outside the gene matches: 14. The V gene's germline CDR1 is DFQATT and CDR2 SNEGSKA (reference sequence). This CDR3 region has 16 residues. Here the CDR3 reads CSASKTGGLGDYGYTF. CDR3 sequence (DNA): TGCAGTGCTTCTAAAACAGGGGGATTAGGGGACTATGGCTACACCTTC.

This clonotype was counted many times. The chain carries TRBV7-9 and TRBJ2-7; 9 positions match TRBD1. Germline CDR1 reads SEHNR; CDR2 reads FQNEAQ (reference sequence). The CDR3 is 15 residues long. V trimming: 3 bases; J trimming: 3 bases; junction bases outside the gene matches: 6. The CDR3 here is CASSLVGQGRYEQYF. The CDR3 nucleotides read TGTGCCAGCAGCTTGGTGGGACAGGGACGCTACGAGCAGTACTTC.

V is TRBV4-3 and J is TRBJ2-3; no definite D call. Trimming cost V 0 bases and J 6 bases, with 13 bases left between them. CDR1 is LGHNA, CDR2 YSLEER, per germline. The CDR3 runs to 15 residues. The chain's CDR3 is CASSQEGLQQDTQYF. The CDR3, as DNA: TGCGCCAGCAGCCAAGAAGGATTACAGCAGGATACGCAGTATTTT.

A note on this clonotype: This may arise from a read error, as a much more abundant clone is one base away. The CDR3 reads CASRATGANVLTF. The CDR3 DNA is TGTGCCAGCCGGGCAACTGGGGCCAACGTCCTGACTTTC. The V call is TRBV3-1, the J call TRBJ2-6, with unresolved D. Trimming removed 8 bases from V and 2 bases from J, with 7 bases in between. Germline CDR1 and CDR2: LGHDT and YNNKEL (reference sequence). The CDR3 runs 13 residues.

The table lists this clonotype with a few counts. This chain connects TRBV5-6 to TRBJ1-2; possibly TRBD1 for D (6 bases). The CDR3 length is 13 residues. Germline CDR1 and CDR2: SGHDT and YYEEEE. Trimming cost V 4 bases and J 6 bases, with 13 bases left between them. CDR3 residues: CASSPAGGHGYTF. The CDR3 nucleotides are TGTGCCAGCAGCCCGGCGGGGGGGCATGGCTACACCTTC.

The gene calls are TRBV9 and TRBJ2-1; 7 bases line up with TRBD2. Germline CDR1 is SGDLS and CDR2 is YYNGEE. The CDR3 loop spans 15 amino acids. Unmatched junction bases numbered 9, after V lost 3 bases and J lost 6 bases. The CDR3 reads CASSGAAGVINEQFF. The CDR3 nucleotides are TGTGCCAGCAGCGGAGCGGCGGGAGTGATCAATGAGCAGTTCTTC.

This clonotype has a count of ten or more. The gene calls are TRBV28 and TRBJ2-7; 8 bases fit TRBD1. J gave up 3 bases and V 4 bases, and 2 bases lay outside the gene matches. Looked up from germline, CDR1 is MDHEN and CDR2 is SYDVKM. CDR3 size: 13 residues. The CDR3 region has the DNA TGTGCCAGCAGTTCCGGACAGGGCTACGAGCAGTACTTC. Amino acids: CASSSGQGYEQYF.

This clonotype has more than one count but fewer than ten. The chain combines TRBV6-2 or TRBV6-3 with TRBJ1-6; D is unclear. V lost 4 bases and J lost 9, with 10 bases in between. Germline values: CDR1 MNHEY, CDR2 SVGEGT. This CDR3 contains 13 residues. Written as DNA, the CDR3 is TGTGCCAGCAGTTTCGGGGAGCGTTCACCCCTCCACTTT. It translates to CASSFGERSPLHF.

This clonotype was recorded a few times. The J gene is TRBJ1-1, the V gene TRBV28, with D possibly matching TRBD1 (6 bases). Germline V gives CDR1 MDHEN, CDR2 SYDVKM. The CDR3 loop spans 13 amino acids. Trimming took 6 bases from V and 1 from J, leaving 9 bases between them. As DNA, the CDR3 is TGTGCCAGCAGAGGACAGCCGAACACTGAAGCTTTCTTT. As protein: CASRGQPNTEAFF. Filled out from reference TRBV28 and TRBJ1-1, the complete variable domain reads DVKVTQSSRYLVKRTGEKVFLECVQDMDHENMFWYRQDPGLGLRLIYFSYDVKMKEKGDIPEGYSVSREKKERFSLILESASTNQTSMYLCASRGQPNTEAFFGQGTRLTVV.

This clonotype was counted between two and nine times. This could be a read error, since a much larger clone is one nucleotide away. The V and J genes are TRBV7-3 and TRBJ1-1, with a tentative D call TRBD1 (5 bases). CDR3 length: 13 residues. The V gene's germline CDR1 is SGHTA and CDR2 FQGTGA. V lost 8 bases and J lost 2, with 12 bases in between. The CDR3 DNA is TGTGCCAGCGAGGGCCAGGGAAACACTGAAGCTTTCTTT. It is translated as CASEGQGNTEAFF.

This clonotype was counted many times. The chain joins TRBV20-1 to TRBJ2-7, with 9 bases lining up with TRBD2. The CDR3 runs 15 residues. V lost 0 bases to trimming and J lost 4 bases; unmatched junction nucleotides: 7. Germline CDR1 DFQATT, CDR2 SNEGSKA (reference sequence). The CDR3: CSARDLGLAAYEQYF. CDR3 in DNA: TGCAGTGCTAGAGACCTGGGACTAGCAGCATACGAGCAGTACTTC.

This clonotype was seen ten or more times. V usage is TRBV5-1 and J usage is TRBJ2-1, with D perhaps TRBD2 (6 bases). Trimming removed 3 bases from V and 7 bases from J, with 14 bases in between. Germline lookup yields CDR1 SGHRS and CDR2 YFSETQ. The CDR3 is 14 amino acids. DNA of the CDR3: TGCGCCAGCAGCTCGCTAGCGCCTCGGAATGAGCAGTTCTTC. Translation: CASSSLAPRNEQFF.

The chain uses TRBV28 and TRBJ2-1; TRBD2 matches 8 bases. CDR1 and CDR2 (germline): MDHEN, SYDVKM. The J segment lost 9 bases and the V segment lost 8 bases, leaving 12 bases of the junction unmatched. The CDR3 sequence is 14 residues long. The CDR3 nucleotides read TGTGCCAGCCGTCCCCCTGGCCGGGAGGGTGAGCAGTTCTTC. Its protein is CASRPPGREGEQFF. The full variable domain, its missing parts supplied by reference TRBV28 and TRBJ2-1, is DVKVTQSSRYLVKRTGEKVFLECVQDMDHENMFWYRQDPGLGLRLIYFSYDVKMKEKGDIPEGYSVSREKKERFSLILESASTNQTSMYLCASRPPGREGEQFFGPGTRLTVL.

J is TRBJ2-7 and V is TRBV28; the D call may be TRBD1 or TRBD2 (5 bases each). Trimming took off 6 bases at V and 0 bases at J, with 18 bases between the two ends. The CDR3 is 16 amino acids. Germline V gene sequence: CDR1 MDHEN, CDR2 SYDVKM. The CDR3 DNA reads TGTGCCAGCAGCGAGGGTGACAGTAGGGGCTCCTACGAGCAGTACTTC. It yields the protein CASSEGDSRGSYEQYF.

This sequence joins TRBV4-3 and TRBJ2-1, with 8 bases that match TRBD2. V was pared by 2 bases and J by 10 bases, with 16 bases of the junction left unmatched. Germline V lookup: CDR1 LGHNA, CDR2 YSLEER. This CDR3 region has 17 residues. CDR3 DNA sequence: TGCGCCAGCAGCCAATCGTCTAGCGGGTACGGTCGGTCCGAGCAGTTCTTC. This translates into CASSQSSSGYGRSEQFF.

This clonotype was recorded many times. The CDR3 DNA follows: TGTGCCATCAGTGAGCCTAGCCGGGCGGGAGAGACCCAGTACTTC. It yields the protein CAISEPSRAGETQYF. V is TRBV10-3 and J is TRBJ2-5, with D possibly TRBD2 on 5 matching bases. The CDR3 is 15 residues long. V lost 2 bases to trimming and J lost 4 bases, with 14 bases between them. Germline V gene sequence: CDR1 ENHRY, CDR2 SYGVKD.